This is a list of T cell receptor beta chains from one sample in a study of cytomegalovirus exposure and HLA in healthy donors. Clones were read by immunoSEQ multiplex PCR, and TCRdb kept only the in-frame ones, dropping some. Among just over 150,000 clones listed, about 76% were seen once. Sequenced sample: PBMCs. These receptors were taken from a female donor in good health and CMV-seronegative. The CDR3 runs from the conserved cysteine through the conserved F or W. The order of the fields is CDR3 protein, CDR3 DNA, J gene, clone size, V gene, D gene. A D gene is named only where the DNA matches it firmly. Expanded clones are given a class, and other clones once, few, many or no size at all.

CASSPVPPYEQYF	TGTGCCAGCAGCCCCGTTCCCCCCTACGAGCAGTACTTC	TRBJ2-7	.	TRBV7-2	.
CAWSRRTEGTIYF	TGTGCCTGGAGCCGCCGGACTGAGGGTACCATATATTTT	TRBJ1-3	.	TRBV30	.
CASSLGTGEAYEQYF	TGTGCCAGCAGCTTAGGGACAGGGGAGGCCTACGAGCAGTACTTC	TRBJ2-7	.	TRBV11-3	TRBD1
CAWKRTGSTEAFF	TGTGCCTGGAAACGGACAGGATCCACTGAAGCTTTCTTT	TRBJ1-1	.	TRBV30	TRBD1
CASSPGSHEQYF	TGTGCCAGCTCACCAGGGAGCCACGAGCAGTACTTC	TRBJ2-7	few	TRBV18	.
CASRTMGRESEKLFF	TGTGCCAGCAGGACAATGGGACGGGAGAGTGAAAAACTGTTTTTT	TRBJ1-4	few	TRBV5-6	.
CSVALAGLHTLYNEQFF	TGCAGCGTGGCACTAGCGGGACTCCACACTCTGTACAATGAGCAGTTCTTC	TRBJ2-1	few	TRBV29-1	TRBD2
CASSSGTDSSYEQYF	TGTGCCAGCAGTTCTGGAACGGACAGCTCCTACGAGCAGTACTTC	TRBJ2-7	few	TRBV6-5	.
CASSQGRHWYGYTF	TGTGCCAGCAGTCAGGGCCGGCACTGGTATGGCTACACCTTC	TRBJ1-2	.	TRBV27	.
CASSLFPAGSTDTQYF	TGTGCCAGCAGCTTATTCCCAGCGGGGAGCACAGATACGCAGTATTTT	TRBJ2-3	.	TRBV7-7	TRBD2
CASSWDTTYEQYF	TGTGCCAGCAGCTGGGACACCACCTACGAGCAGTACTTC	TRBJ2-7	.	TRBV27	.
CASSLAGVAKNIQYF	TGTGCCAGCAGCTTGGCAGGGGTAGCCAAAAACATTCAGTACTTC	TRBJ2-4	.	TRBV5-4	.
CASSSINRGPGGNEQFF	TGTGCCAGCAGCTCCATTAACAGGGGCCCCGGGGGCAATGAGCAGTTCTTC	TRBJ2-1	.	TRBV5-4	.
CASSLSLQATDEQYF	TGCGCCAGCAGCTTGTCTCTACAGGCTACCGACGAGCAGTACTTC	TRBJ2-7	.	TRBV5-1	.
CASSLGSWLRVPGGNEQYF	TGTGCCAGCAGCTTAGGATCGTGGCTCCGGGTTCCCGGAGGCAACGAGCAGTACTTC	TRBJ2-7	once	TRBV11-1	.
CASSSDRGRGANVLTF	TGTGCCAGCAGCTCCGACAGGGGGCGAGGGGCCAACGTCCTGACTTTC	TRBJ2-6	.	TRBV7-3	TRBD1